The rows below give T cell receptor beta chains drawn from one sample of a study of T cell responses to AZD1222 COVID-19 vaccine. Here immunoSEQ multiplex PCR was the method, and the copy in TCRdb shows in-frame clones only, minus some. The sample includes more than 95,000 clones, about 92% seen only once; the top ten take 1.1%. The source was peripheral blood, collected on day 0 of AZD1222 vaccination. The receptors originated from an adult in good health. Both conserved end residues are part of each CDR3. A D gene is named only where the DNA matches it firmly. Size is stated for part of the rows, as once, few or many counts, or as a class when the clone is expanded.

abundance	len	v_gene	d_gene	j_gene	CDR3nt	CDR3aa
.	16	TRBV19	TRBD2	TRBJ2-5	TGTGCCAGTAGTCTGAGAGCGGGGAGATTCCAAGAGACCCAGTACTTC	CASSLRAGRFQETQYF
.	13	TRBV5-1	.	TRBJ2-5	TGCGCCAGCAGCTTGGATACACAAGAGACCCAGTACTTC	CASSLDTQETQYF
.	15	TRBV11-2	TRBD1	TRBJ1-2	TGTGCCAGCAGCTTAGGGGTCGGCCAGGGGGAGGGCTACACCTTC	CASSLGVGQGEGYTF
.	11	TRBV28	.	TRBJ1-1	TGTGCCAGCACCGCAGAAACTGAAGCTTTCTTT	CASTAETEAFF
.	12	TRBV29-1	.	TRBJ1-1	TGCAGCGCCGCCCGCACAAACACTGAAGCTTTCTTT	CSAARTNTEAFF
few	15	TRBV9	TRBD1	TRBJ1-6	TGTGCCAGCAGCGCAGGACAGGGGGCAAATTCACCCCTCCACTTT	CASSAGQGANSPLHF
.	12	TRBV10-3	.	TRBJ1-2	TGTGCCATCATTTCCAACAAGGGTGGCTACACCTTC	CAIISNKGGYTF
.	15	TRBV9	.	TRBJ2-2	TGTGCCAGCAGCTACCGACAGGGAGGGACCGGGGAGCTGTTTTTT	CASSYRQGGTGELFF
once	13	TRBV30	.	TRBJ1-3	TGTGCCTGGAGTACCGGATCTGGAAACACCATATATTTT	CAWSTGSGNTIYF
.	15	TRBV7-9	TRBD1	TRBJ2-5	TGTGCCAGCAGCTTGGGGCAGGGGGTTACGGAGACCCAGTACTTC	CASSLGQGVTETQYF
few	16	TRBV5-1	.	TRBJ2-1	TGCGCCAGCAGCTCTAGTTGGCCGACAGCCTACAATGAGCAGTTCTTC	CASSSSWPTAYNEQFF
.	15	TRBV18	TRBD1	TRBJ1-2	TGTGCCAGCTCACCTAGGACAGGGGGCGAGGATGGCTACACCTTC	CASSPRTGGEDGYTF
.	15	TRBV19	TRBD1	TRBJ1-5	TGTGCCAGTAGTATAGACAACAGGGGAGATCAGCCCCAGCATTTT	CASSIDNRGDQPQHF
.	14	TRBV7-8	.	TRBJ2-7	TGTGCCAGCAGCGGAGACAGGCCCTCCTACGAGCAGTACTTC	CASSGDRPSYEQYF
few	16	TRBV5-5	.	TRBJ1-3	TGTGCCAGCAGCTCCGGGAGATGGGGCCCTGGAAACACCATATATTTT	CASSSGRWGPGNTIYF
.	17	TRBV2	TRBD2	TRBJ2-1	TGTGCCAGCAGTGAATGGGGACTAGCGGGAGTCTACAATGAGCAGTTCTTC	CASSEWGLAGVYNEQFF
.	15	TRBV4-1	.	TRBJ1-5	TGCGCCAGCAGCCCGAGGGGGGAGAGCAATCAGCCCCAGCATTTT	CASSPRGESNQPQHF
.	13	TRBV19	.	TRBJ1-1	TGTGCCACCCGGGGAAGGGTGAACACTGAAGCTTTCTTT	CATRGRVNTEAFF
.	16	TRBV7-9	.	TRBJ1-2	TGTGCCAGCAGCTTAGGCTTAGGAAAGGGGAACTATGGCTACACCTTC	CASSLGLGKGNYGYTF
.	16	TRBV19	.	TRBJ2-2	TGTGCCAGTACCCTAGGGGGGACCCTCAACACCGGGGAGCTGTTTTTT	CASTLGGTLNTGELFF
once	15	TRBV15	TRBD1	TRBJ1-1	TGTGCCACCAGCAGTAGACAGGGATACGACACTGAAGCTTTCTTT	CATSSRQGYDTEAFF
.	14	TRBV2	TRBD2	TRBJ2-3	TGTGCCACCCGCGGCGGGAGGGTGGGAGATACGCAGTATTTT	CATRGGRVGDTQYF
.	16	TRBV7-9	TRBD1	TRBJ1-1	TGTGCCAGCAGCTCCCGGGGGGGACAGTATAACACTGAAGCTTTCTTT	CASSSRGGQYNTEAFF
.	14	TRBV7-6	TRBD2	TRBJ2-4	TGTGCCAGCAGCTCGGGAGGCAGCGTAGCCATTCAGTACTTC	CASSSGGSVAIQYF
.	15	TRBV30	TRBD1	TRBJ2-2	TGTGCCTGGGACAGGGGGTTGCGGTACACCGGGGAGCTGTTTTTT	CAWDRGLRYTGELFF
.	15	TRBV2	TRBD1	TRBJ2-5	TGTGCCAGCAGTGATAGGGGACAGGGTAGAGAGACCCAGTACTTC	CASSDRGQGRETQYF
.	15	TRBV16	TRBD2	TRBJ2-7	TGTGCCAGCAGCCAATCTAGCGGGAGGGCCTCTGAGCAGTACTTC	CASSQSSGRASEQYF
once	14	TRBV27	.	TRBJ2-5	TGTGCCAGCAGATCCGGACGGCCCCAAGAGACCCAGTACTTC	CASRSGRPQETQYF
.	14	TRBV5-6	TRBD2	TRBJ2-1	TGTGCCAGCAGCCCCGGGACTAGCTGGGGTGAGCAGTTCTTC	CASSPGTSWGEQFF
once	16	TRBV21-1	.	TRBJ2-2	TGTGCCAGCAGCCCTAGCGGAACCTCGAACACCGGGGAGCTGTTTTTT	CASSPSGTSNTGELFF
.	14	TRBV28	TRBD2	TRBJ2-3	TGTGCCAGCGGGAGGGCCCAGAGCACAGATACGCAGTATTTT	CASGRAQSTDTQYF
.	16	TRBV6-5	TRBD2	TRBJ2-7	TGTGCCAGCAGTTACTCCCCCACCTGGCGGGAGAGCGAGCAGTACTTC	CASSYSPTWRESEQYF
.	14	TRBV28	TRBD1	TRBJ2-5	TGTGCCAGCAGTCCGGACAGGGTTCAAGAGACCCAGTACTTC	CASSPDRVQETQYF
few	15	TRBV5-1	.	TRBJ2-1	TGCGCCAGCAGCCCCGATCCTGACAGCTACAATGAGCAGTTCTTC	CASSPDPDSYNEQFF
once	15	TRBV5-4	.	TRBJ2-6	TGTGCCAGCAGCTATCAGATCTCTGGGGCCAACGTCCTGACTTTC	CASSYQISGANVLTF
.	13	TRBV30	TRBD2	TRBJ2-1	TGTGCCTGGGGGAGGGCCATTGTGAATGAGCAGTTCTTC	CAWGRAIVNEQFF
.	14	TRBV19	TRBD1	TRBJ1-2	TGTGCCAGTAGTCAGAGGACAGGGACGGGAGGCTACACCTTC	CASSQRTGTGGYTF
.	17	TRBV27	.	TRBJ2-7	TGTGCCAGCAGTTTACCAGGAACGGGCCTCCACTCCTACGAGCAGTACTTC	CASSLPGTGLHSYEQYF
.	13	TRBV12-3/TRBV12-4	.	TRBJ1-2	TGTGCCACCCAGGAGGCCGCGGGCTATGGCTACACCTTC	CATQEAAGYGYTF
.	11	TRBV2	.	TRBJ2-1	TGTGCCAGCACCGAGGAGAATGAGCAGTTCTTC	CASTEENEQFF
.	15	TRBV7-6	TRBD1	TRBJ1-1	TGTGCCAGCAGCCCACAGGGGGCGATGAGCACTGAAGCTTTCTTT	CASSPQGAMSTEAFF
.	16	TRBV9	TRBD2	TRBJ2-1	TGTGCCAGCAGCCCCCGACTAGCGGGAGGGGAGAATGAGCAGTTCTTC	CASSPRLAGGENEQFF
once	15	TRBV15	.	TRBJ1-5	TGTGCCACCAGCAGAGATCGGCCAAATGGACAGCCCCAGCATTTT	CATSRDRPNGQPQHF
once	15	TRBV15	.	TRBJ2-4	TGTGCCACCAGCAGAAGCGCGGCAGGGTATTCCATTCAGTACTTC	CATSRSAAGYSIQYF
.	18	TRBV28	.	TRBJ1-3	TGTGCCAGCCTTTTCAAACGGGGGGCCCCACGCTCTGGAAACACCATATATTTT	CASLFKRGAPRSGNTIYF